These 24 T cell receptor beta chains were sequenced from one sample in a study of blood T cell repertoires in COVID-19. Libraries were prepared by immunoSEQ multiplex PCR; TCRdb keeps only in-frame clonotypes and omits some of them. The sample lists 310,000 or so clones, 80% to 95% occurring once. The material sequenced was PBMCs or T cells enriched from blood (not recorded which). These receptors all come from a woman aged 25 to 45 who had recovered from COVID-19.

V is TRBV5-1 and J is TRBJ2-7; tentative D call: TRBD2 (6 bases). Germline CDR1 is SGHRS and CDR2 is YFSETQ. The CDR3 runs to 13 residues. V was clipped by 3 bases and J by 6 bases, with 13 bases between them. CDR3 DNA: TGCGCCAGCAGCTGGGGACTCGCACGCGAGCAGTACTTC. This sequence encodes CASSWGLAREQYF.

This chain uses TRBV11-1 with TRBJ2-2; D not certain. The V and J ends lost 5 bases and 5 bases respectively, with 15 bases between them. Germline V gives CDR1 SGHAT, CDR2 FQDESV (reference sequence). The CDR3 covers 15 residues. CDR3 nucleotides: TGTGCCAGCAGCGGTAGCCAGTTAGCAACCGGGGAGCTGTTTTTT. Its translation is CASSGSQLATGELFF.

This clone came up a few times. The chain uses TRBV10-1 and TRBJ2-2; D gene ambiguous. The CDR3 is made up of 16 amino acids. Trimming left V 2 bases short and J 0 bases short, with 10 bases between. The germline gives CDR1 WNHNN, CDR2 SYGVQD (reference sequence). The chain's CDR3 is CASSERVFANTGELFF. In nucleotides, the CDR3 is TGCGCCAGCAGTGAGCGCGTCTTTGCGAACACCGGGGAGCTGTTTTTT.

The V call is TRBV5-4, the J call TRBJ2-1; D possibly corresponds to TRBD2 (6 bases). CDR1 and CDR2 from the germline V gene are SGHNT and YYREEE (reference sequence). V was trimmed by 2 bases and J by 8 bases, leaving 14 bases between them. The CDR3 has 14 residues. The CDR3 sequence is CASSLGGGEDEQFF. The CDR3 bases are TGTGCCAGCAGCTTAGGCGGAGGGGAGGATGAGCAGTTCTTC.

The gene calls are TRBV7-2 and TRBJ2-5, with 9 bases aligning to TRBD2. CDR3 length: 15 amino acids. Germline trimming cut 1 base from V and 5 bases from J; bases unmatched to any gene: 5. The V gene's germline CDR1 is SGHTA and CDR2 FQGNSA. CDR3 nucleotide sequence: TGTGCCAGCAGCTTAGTGATTAGCGGGAGTGAGACCCAGTACTTC. As protein: CASSLVISGSETQYF.

This clone came up once. This chain joins TRBV2 and TRBJ1-5; 7 positions match TRBD1. V dropped 6 bases and J dropped 0; count of bases not matched to a gene: 14. Germline CDR1 SNHLY, CDR2 FYNNEI. The CDR3 is 18 amino acids. The CDR3 is CASRALVGTDYSNQPQHF. The CDR3 DNA is TGTGCCAGCAGGGCCCTGGTCGGGACAGATTATAGCAATCAGCCCCAGCATTTT.

V is TRBV21-1 and J is TRBJ2-1; the D segment call TRBD2 is taken from the table without a DNA check. TRBV21-1 is assigned pseudogene status. The CDR3 contains 19 residues. CDR3 protein: CASSKAREREGRSYNEQFF. CDR3 DNA: TGTGCCAGCAGCAAAGCGCGGGAGCGGGAGGGCCGGTCCTACAATGAGCAGTTCTTC.

This chain links TRBV6-4 with TRBJ2-1; 8 positions match TRBD1. Trimming took 8 bases from V and 5 from J; bases not matched to a gene: 5. Germline CDR1 MRHNA, CDR2 SNTAGT. The CDR3 totals 13 residues. The CDR3: CASFPGQDNEQFF. CDR3 bases: TGTGCCAGCTTTCCGGGACAGGACAATGAGCAGTTCTTC.

The CDR3 region has the DNA TGTGCCAGCAGCTCAAACACGAATCAGCCCCAGCATTTT. Translating gives CASSSNTNQPQHF. The V gene is TRBV7-2, the J gene TRBJ1-5; no clear D. This CDR3 contains 13 residues. Germline-derived CDR1 and CDR2 are SGHTA and FQGNSA. V was trimmed by 4 bases and J by 4 bases, leaving 8 bases between them. The full variable domain, with the rest looked up from reference TRBV7-2 and TRBJ1-5, is GAGVSQSPSNKVTEKGKDVELRCDPISGHTALYWYRQSLGQGLEFLIYFQGNSAPDKSGLPSDRFSAERTGGSVSTLTIQRTQQEDSAVYLCASSSNTNQPQHFGDGTRLSIL.

V is TRBV19 and J is TRBJ1-6; weak D call: TRBD1 (5 bases). CDR3 size: 12 residues. The germline gives CDR1 LNHDA, CDR2 SQIVND (reference sequence). Trimming removed 5 bases at V and 13 bases at J, with 12 bases between. DNA of the CDR3: TGTGCCAGTAGTTTCGACAGTGGTCCCCTCCACTTT. Amino acid sequence: CASSFDSGPLHF.

The chain recombines TRBV5-6 with TRBJ2-3, with D possibly being TRBD2 (5 bases). The V end lost 0 bases, the J end lost 4 bases, and 12 bases lay between the germline ends. This CDR3 contains 15 residues. Germline V gene lookup returns CDR1 SGHDT and CDR2 YYEEEE. CDR3 sequence (DNA): TGTGCCAGCAGCTTGGGCGGGCTGGGTCCAGATACGCAGTATTTT. Its protein product is CASSLGGLGPDTQYF. Filled out from reference TRBV5-6 and TRBJ2-3, the complete variable domain reads DAGVTQSPTHLIKTRGQQVTLRCSPKSGHDTVSWYQQALGQGPQFIFQYYEEEERQRGNFPDRFSGHQFPNYSSELNVNALLLGDSALYLCASSLGGLGPDTQYFGPGTRLTVL.

This chain joins TRBV27 and TRBJ1-2; 8 positions match TRBD1. Germline trimming cut 4 bases from V and 6 bases from J; bases unmatched to any gene: 7. This CDR3 is built from 14 residues. Germline V gene data show CDR1 as MNHEY and CDR2 as SMNVEV (reference sequence). CDR3 in DNA: TGTGCCAGCAGTTCCCTCAGGGGGCGAGATGGCTACACCTTC. Translated, it gives CASSSLRGRDGYTF.

The V and J genes are TRBV5-6 and TRBJ2-2, with a weak D call TRBD1 (5 bases). Germline V lookup: CDR1 SGHDT, CDR2 YYEEEE. The CDR3 contains 14 residues. V was shortened by 5 bases and J by 2 bases, with 10 bases between the two germline ends. The CDR3 sequence is CASRIGANTGELFF. In DNA form, the CDR3 reads TGTGCCAGCAGGATTGGGGCCAACACCGGGGAGCTGTTTTTT.

V gene TRBV30 combines with J gene TRBJ1-1, with D unclear. The germline CDR1 and CDR2 sequences are GTSNPN and SVGIG (reference sequence). The germline V and J ends were trimmed by 0 bases and 3 bases, with 11 bases remaining between them. The CDR3 sequence is 14 residues long. The CDR3 bases are TGTGCCTGGAGTGTAGGGAGGGTTCACACTGAAGCTTTCTTT. Amino acid sequence: CAWSVGRVHTEAFF.

The chain has TRBV19 and TRBJ2-1, with D possibly TRBD2 on 6 matching bases. CDR3 length: 15 residues. Trimming cost V 3 bases and J 2 bases, with 11 bases left between them. Germline-derived CDR1 and CDR2 are LNHDA and SQIVND (reference sequence). This CDR3 is CASSIGTPTYNEQFF. DNA of the CDR3: TGTGCCAGTAGTATTGGGACTCCCACCTACAATGAGCAGTTCTTC.

The rearrangement links TRBV3-1 (or the pseudogene TRBV3-2) to TRBJ2-2; D is ambiguous. Germline V gives CDR1 LGHDT, CDR2 YNNKEL (reference sequence). V dropped 4 bases and J dropped 7 bases, with 7 bases sitting between them. CDR3 length equals 12 residues. The CDR3 here is CASSLVDGELFF. The DNA for the CDR3 is TGTGCCAGCAGCCTAGTAGACGGGGAGCTGTTTTTT.

This rearrangement joins TRBV28 to TRBJ2-3; 8 bases fit TRBD1. V was clipped by 5 bases and J by 3 bases; unmatched bases: 10. The CDR3 runs to 16 residues. Germline-derived CDR1 and CDR2 are MDHEN and SYDVKM. DNA for the CDR3: TGTGCCAGCAGTGATAGGGACAGGACGTTTACAGATACGCAGTATTTT. This sequence encodes CASSDRDRTFTDTQYF. The entire variable domain, with the rest obtained from reference TRBV28 and TRBJ2-3, is as follows: DVKVTQSSRYLVKRTGEKVFLECVQDMDHENMFWYRQDPGLGLRLIYFSYDVKMKEKGDIPEGYSVSREKKERFSLILESASTNQTSMYLCASSDRDRTFTDTQYFGPGTRLTVL.

The chain has TRBV19 and TRBJ2-3; D ambiguous. Trimming removed 7 bases at V and 0 bases at J, with 5 bases between. There are 12 residues in the CDR3. CDR1 and CDR2 (germline): LNHDA, SQIVND (reference sequence). The CDR3 DNA sequence: TGTGCCAGTATCGGGAGCACAGATACGCAGTATTTT. Translation: CASIGSTDTQYF.

This chain uses TRBV6-2 or TRBV6-3 with TRBJ2-5; 7 positions match TRBD1. The CDR3 extends over 14 amino acids. Per germline, CDR1 MNHEY and CDR2 SVGEGT. The V and J ends lost 2 bases and 4 bases, in that order; junction bases with no gene match: 4. This CDR3 is CASSYADRRETQYF. In nucleotides, the CDR3 is TGTGCCAGCAGTTACGCGGACAGGCGAGAGACCCAGTACTTC.

This clone came up once. The chain is built from TRBV9 and TRBJ2-1; the match to TRBD2 covers 10 bases. The germline V gene encodes CDR1 SGDLS and CDR2 YYNGEE. The J segment lost 9 bases and the V segment lost 0 bases, leaving 6 bases of the junction unmatched. This CDR3 contains 15 residues. The CDR3 loop is CASSVDQREGPEQFF. The CDR3 DNA sequence: TGTGCCAGCAGCGTAGATCAGCGGGAGGGCCCTGAGCAGTTCTTC.

This clone was found once. CDR3 in amino acids: CASSLVPREYEQYF. The CDR3, as DNA: TGTGCCAGCAGCTTAGTTCCCAGGGAATACGAGCAGTACTTC. The chain couples TRBV7-9 to TRBJ2-7; D might be TRBD1 (5 bases). CDR3 length equals 14 residues. Trimming pared 1 base from V and 4 bases from J, leaving 11 bases between. From germline, CDR1 is SEHNR and CDR2 FQNEAQ (reference sequence).

The chain employs TRBV19 and TRBJ2-7; 10 nucleotides match TRBD2. J gave up 0 bases and V 5 bases, and 4 bases lay outside the gene matches. The CDR3 totals 15 residues. The germline CDR1 and CDR2 sequences are LNHDA and SQIVND (reference sequence). The CDR3 nucleotides read TGTGCCAGTAGTTCCGGGACTAGCGCCTCCTACGAGCAGTACTTC. Translation: CASSSGTSASYEQYF.

The chain employs TRBV4-1 and TRBJ2-7; D gene uncertain. Looked up from germline, CDR1 is MGHRA and CDR2 is YSYEKL. Trimming took off 0 bases at V and 4 bases at J, with 10 bases between the two ends. The CDR3 is made up of 14 amino acids. Here the CDR3 DNA reads TGCGCCAGCAGCCAAGAGGCAACCGTTTACGAGCAGTACTTC. Amino acids: CASSQEATVYEQYF.

The chain employs TRBV7-8 and TRBJ2-7, with D maybe TRBD1 (7 bases). In germline, CDR1 is SGHVS, CDR2 FQNEAQ. The CDR3 is 15 amino acids. The V end was cut by 6 bases, the J end by 7 bases, with 22 bases between. This CDR3 is CASRPPSTGAGEQYF. The CDR3 DNA reads TGTGCCAGCAGACCACCCTCTACAGGGGCGGGGGAGCAGTACTTC.